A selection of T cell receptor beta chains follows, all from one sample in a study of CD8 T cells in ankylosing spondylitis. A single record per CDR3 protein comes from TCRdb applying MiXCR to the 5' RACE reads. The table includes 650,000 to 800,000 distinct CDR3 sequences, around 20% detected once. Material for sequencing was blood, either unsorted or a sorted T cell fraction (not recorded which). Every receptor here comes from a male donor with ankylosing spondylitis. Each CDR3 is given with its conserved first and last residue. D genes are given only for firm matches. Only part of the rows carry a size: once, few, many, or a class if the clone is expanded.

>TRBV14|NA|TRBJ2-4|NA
TGTGCCAGCAGCCAAGAACCCCCCGTCAGGGCTAAAAACATTCAGTACTTC
CASSQEPPVRAKNIQYF
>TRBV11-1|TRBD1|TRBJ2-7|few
TGTGCCAGCAGCTCTACTCAATTCGGACAGGGTGGCCCCTACGAGCAGTACTTC
CASSSTQFGQGGPYEQYF
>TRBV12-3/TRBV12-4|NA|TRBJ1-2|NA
TGTGCCAGCAGTTATGGGGGGGATAACTATGGCTACACCTTC
CASSYGGDNYGYTF
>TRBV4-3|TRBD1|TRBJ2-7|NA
TGCGCCAGCAGCCAAGACCAGGGACAGGGGTATTACGAGCAGTACTTC
CASSQDQGQGYYEQYF
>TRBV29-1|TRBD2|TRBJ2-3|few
TGCAGCGTTGACGGGGACTATAGCACAGATACGCAGTATTTT
CSVDGDYSTDTQYF
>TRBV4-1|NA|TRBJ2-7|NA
TGCGCCAGCAGCCAAGATACGGCGGTAACCTACGAGCAGTACTTC
CASSQDTAVTYEQYF
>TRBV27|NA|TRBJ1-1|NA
TGTGCCAGCAGTTTGGGGGGTACCTCTGAAGCTTTCTTT
CASSLGGTSEAFF
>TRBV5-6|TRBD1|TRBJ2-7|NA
TGTGCCAGCAGCTTGGACAGGGGTTTCTCCTACGAGCAGTACTTC
CASSLDRGFSYEQYF
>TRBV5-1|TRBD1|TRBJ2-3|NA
TGCGCCAGCAGCCCAATGACTACAGGGGGCGATACGCAGTATTTT
CASSPMTTGGDTQYF
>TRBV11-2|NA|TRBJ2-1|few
TGTGCCAGCAGCCGAGGGGAGGCCCTGGGTCAGTTCTTC
CASSRGEALGQFF